The 14 T cell receptor beta chains below were found in one sample sequenced in a study of CD8 T cells in ankylosing spondylitis. Study-level points and caveats: In ankylosing spondylitis blood, a motif of seven to nine highly homologous TCR beta variants appeared characteristic.

TCRdb independently ran MiXCR on the 5' RACE reads; one entry per CDR3 protein. The sample lists about 450,000 distinct CDR3 sequences, about 25% occurring once. Antigen specificity for these receptors is unknown. The source material was blood, either unsorted or a sorted T cell fraction (not recorded which). The receptors here all came from a male donor with ankylosing spondylitis.

The chain combines TRBV5-1 with TRBJ2-7; D perhaps matches TRBD1 (6 bases). The germline V gene encodes CDR1 SGHRS and CDR2 YFSETQ. CDR3 size: 16 residues. V lost 4 bases and J lost 6, with 23 bases in between. The CDR3 region has the DNA TGCGCCAGCAGCCCAAACTCCGGGACACATCGTTCCGAGCAGTACTTC. Encoded protein: CASSPNSGTHRSEQYF.

This sequence joins TRBV4-2 and TRBJ2-7, with D maybe TRBD2 (5 bases). Trimming left V 0 bases short and J 3 bases short, with 15 bases between. Germline assignment: CDR1 LGHNA and CDR2 YNFKEQ. The length of the CDR3 is 16 residues. CDR3 nucleotide sequence: TGTGCCAGCAGCCAAGAACTTAACAGCGGCAACTACGAGCAGTACTTC. Translating it yields CASSQELNSGNYEQYF.

This chain connects TRBV7-9 to TRBJ1-2; 7 nucleotides line up with TRBD1. With 5 bases clipped from V and 8 bases from J, the junction kept 11 bases outside the gene matches. CDR3 length: 14 amino acids. CDR1 is SEHNR and CDR2 is FQNEAQ in the germline V gene (reference sequence). The CDR3 region is CASSPNDRAAGYTF. The DNA for the CDR3 is TGTGCCAGCAGCCCCAACGACAGGGCCGCGGGCTACACCTTC.

The CDR3 bases are TGTGCCAGCAGTGGCCACGATGAACAGCCCCAGCATTTT. As protein: CASSGHDEQPQHF. The rearrangement links TRBV12-3 or TRBV12-4 to TRBJ1-5; D uncertain. V gave up 5 bases and J gave up 7 bases, with 12 bases separating them. This CDR3 region has 13 residues.

This clonotype was picked up a small number of times. The CDR3 sequence: CASSVQSNEKLFF. CDR3 nucleotide sequence: TGTGCCAGCAGTGTTCAGAGTAATGAAAAACTGTTTTTT. This chain joins TRBV6-1 and TRBJ1-4; D uncertain. CDR1 is MNHNS, CDR2 SASEGT, per germline. The CDR3 sequence is 13 residues long. V shed 4 bases and J shed 4 bases, with 7 bases lying between them.

This clonotype occurred a few times. The chain combines TRBV4-2 with TRBJ1-5, with TRBD1 identical over 10 bases. CDR1 and CDR2 (germline): LGHNA, YNFKEQ. After removal of 5 bases from V and 2 bases from J, the junction contained 12 bases not matched to a gene. CDR3 length: 18 residues. The CDR3 reads CASSVSGPGTGGNQPQHF. CDR3 in DNA: TGTGCCAGCAGCGTTTCGGGGCCCGGGACAGGGGGCAATCAGCCCCAGCATTTT.

The chain joins TRBV7-2 to TRBJ2-3; D possibly corresponds to TRBD2 (6 bases). Germline V gene lookup returns CDR1 SGHTA and CDR2 FQGNSA. The germline V and J ends were trimmed by 1 base and 5 bases, with 16 bases remaining between them. The CDR3 covers 16 residues. The CDR3 spells CASSLDPGTGKDTQYF. CDR3 sequence (DNA): TGTGCCAGCAGCTTAGACCCCGGGACTGGGAAAGATACGCAGTATTTT.

This clonotype was detected ten times or more. This chain connects TRBV5-1 to TRBJ2-2; D not certain. Germline V gives CDR1 SGHRS, CDR2 YFSETQ. The CDR3 is 14 residues long. V was cut by 0 bases and J by 4 bases, with 7 bases left in between. This CDR3 is CASSLDPGTGELFF. In nucleotides, the CDR3 is TGCGCCAGCAGCTTGGACCCCGGCACCGGGGAGCTGTTTTTT.

This chain uses TRBV14 with TRBJ1-2; tentative D call: TRBD1 (5 bases). The CDR3 totals 15 residues. Germline V gene sequence: CDR1 SGHDN, CDR2 FVKESK. Trimming shortened V by 2 bases and J by 0 bases, and 10 bases separated the two germline ends. CDR3 sequence (DNA): TGTGCCAGCAGCCAATCCCACAGGACTAACTATGGCTACACCTTC. As protein: CASSQSHRTNYGYTF.

The V call is TRBV5-6, the J call TRBJ2-5, with TRBD2 identical over 12 bases. Losses at the gene ends were 5 bases for V and 4 bases for J; bases not matched to a gene: 6. The germline V gene has CDR1 SGHDT and CDR2 YYEEEE. There are 15 residues in the CDR3. The CDR3 is CASSRLAGVGETQYF. CDR3 bases: TGTGCCAGCAGTCGACTAGCGGGAGTGGGAGAGACCCAGTACTTC. Combining the CDR3 with reference TRBV5-6 and TRBJ2-5 gives the whole variable domain DAGVTQSPTHLIKTRGQQVTLRCSPKSGHDTVSWYQQALGQGPQFIFQYYEEEERQRGNFPDRFSGHQFPNYSSELNVNALLLGDSALYLCASSRLAGVGETQYFGPGTRLLVL.

The V and J genes are TRBV5-1 and TRBJ2-2; maybe TRBD2 (6 bases). Germline loops: CDR1 SGHRS, CDR2 YFSETQ. V gave up 2 bases and J gave up 4 bases, with 9 bases separating them. The CDR3 is 14 residues long. The CDR3 protein is CASSFGGITGELFF. CDR3 DNA: TGCGCCAGCAGCTTTGGGGGGATCACCGGGGAGCTGTTTTTT. The complete variable domain, with remaining parts taken from reference TRBV5-1 and TRBJ2-2, reads KAGVTQTPRYLIKTRGQQVTLSCSPISGHRSVSWYQQTPGQGLQFLFEYFSETQRNKGNFPGRFSGRQFSNSRSEMNVSTLELGDSALYLCASSFGGITGELFFGEGSRLTVL.

At least ten counts were recorded for this clonotype. The chain carries TRBV11-2 and TRBJ1-1; D is perhaps TRBD1 (6 bases). The V and J ends lost 5 bases and 4 bases respectively, with 17 bases between them. This CDR3 is 15 amino acids long. CDR1 and CDR2 from the germline V gene are SGHAT and FQNNGV. CDR3 nucleotide sequence: TGTGCCAGCAGCCAAAATCCACAGGGCGGCACTGAAGCTTTCTTT. Protein product: CASSQNPQGGTEAFF.

The chain carries TRBV5-1 and TRBJ2-1, with a tentative D call TRBD2 (6 bases). Looked up from germline, CDR1 is SGHRS and CDR2 is YFSETQ. V dropped 4 bases and J dropped 4 bases, with 15 bases sitting between them. There are 15 residues in the CDR3. As DNA, the CDR3 is TGCGCCAGCAGCGCCGGGGGAGTCGGATACAATGAGCAGTTCTTC. Translated: CASSAGGVGYNEQFF.

This clonotype occurred a few times. The rearrangement uses TRBV10-3 and TRBJ2-1; TRBD1 agrees at 10 bases. This CDR3 spans 16 amino acids. Germline V gene sequence: CDR1 ENHRY, CDR2 SYGVKD. V lost 6 bases and J lost 6; bases outside the gene matches: 11. This CDR3 reads CAISVTGTGEVNEQFF. Written as DNA, the CDR3 is TGTGCCATCAGCGTTACCGGGACAGGGGAAGTCAATGAGCAGTTCTTC.